These 32 T cell receptor beta chains came from one sample sequenced in a study of cytomegalovirus exposure and HLA in healthy donors. The PCR had 60 Vbeta and 13 Jbeta primers. TCRdb keeps only in-frame clones here, not all; method: immunoSEQ multiplex PCR. The sample shows about 130,000 clones, around 80% of them seen only once. Specimen: PBMCs. The receptors shown here come from a female donor in good health and CMV-seronegative.

The chain recombines TRBV10-1 with TRBJ2-1; 12 nucleotides line up with TRBD2. The germline gives CDR1 WNHNN, CDR2 SYGVQD (reference sequence). J was trimmed by 11 bases and V by 10 bases; bases with no gene match: 15. This CDR3 is 15 amino acids long. This chain's CDR3 is CATAGDLAGGPKQFF. The CDR3 DNA is TGCGCCACCGCGGGGGATCTAGCGGGAGGGCCGAAGCAGTTCTTC.

This chain connects TRBV19 to TRBJ2-3; 11 nucleotides line up with TRBD2. CDR1 and CDR2 (germline): LNHDA, SQIVND (reference sequence). The CDR3 runs 15 residues. The J segment lost 4 bases and the V segment lost 9 bases, leaving 9 bases of the junction unmatched. The CDR3 DNA follows: TGTGCCAGCCGGGAGACTAGCGGGAACCCAGATACGCAGTATTTT. Amino acids: CASRETSGNPDTQYF.

The CDR3, as DNA: TGTGCCAGTAACCGAGGACAGCGGGGGACTGAAGCTTTCTTT. Translating it yields CASNRGQRGTEAFF. J is TRBJ1-1 and V is TRBV19, with D possibly TRBD1 on 6 matching bases. V gave up 7 bases and J gave up 5 bases, with 17 bases separating them. The CDR3 has 14 amino acids. CDR1 and CDR2 (germline): LNHDA, SQIVND (reference sequence).

J is TRBJ1-1 and V is TRBV11-2; 7 bases match TRBD1. Germline V gene lookup returns CDR1 SGHAT and CDR2 FQNNGV. The CDR3 is 15 residues long. With 2 bases clipped from V and 1 base from J, the junction kept 4 bases outside the gene matches. CDR3 loop: CASSLLQGKNTEAFF. In nucleotides, the CDR3 is TGTGCCAGCAGCTTATTACAGGGGAAGAACACTGAAGCTTTCTTT.

The chain uses TRBV10-3 and TRBJ1-1; possible D gene TRBD1, 5 bases. V gave up 4 bases and J gave up 4 bases, with 10 bases separating them. The V gene's germline CDR1 is ENHRY and CDR2 SYGVKD. This CDR3 is built from 13 residues. Here the CDR3 DNA reads TGTGCCATCAGTGCTCGGGGGGTCACTGAAGCTTTCTTT. Its translation is CAISARGVTEAFF.

The genes are TRBV10-1 and TRBJ2-5, with 10 nucleotides matching TRBD2. J lost 4 bases, V lost 3 bases, and 5 bases had no gene match. The germline gives CDR1 WNHNN, CDR2 SYGVQD (reference sequence). The CDR3 has 15 amino acids. The CDR3 here is CASSDSIAGGETQYF. The CDR3 DNA is TGCGCCAGCAGTGATTCGATAGCGGGAGGAGAGACCCAGTACTTC.

The chain employs TRBV5-1 and TRBJ1-2; TRBD1 matches 7 bases. The J segment lost 4 bases and the V segment lost 3 bases, leaving 9 bases of the junction unmatched. The CDR3 covers 15 residues. Germline values: CDR1 SGHRS, CDR2 YFSETQ. The CDR3 DNA reads TGCGCCAGCAGCTCCGGGACAGCCGAGGGCTATGGCTACACCTTC. Translation: CASSSGTAEGYGYTF.

V usage is TRBV6-5 and J usage is TRBJ2-1, with D uncertain. The germline V gene has CDR1 MNHEY and CDR2 SVGAGI. V dropped 0 bases and J dropped 9 bases, with 15 bases sitting between them. The CDR3 totals 15 residues. The CDR3 region has the DNA TGTGCCAGCAGTTACTCGAGAGGAAGCGTTACTGAGCAGTTCTTC. It encodes CASSYSRGSVTEQFF.

The chain combines TRBV6-1 with TRBJ2-7; 10 bases map to TRBD1. Losses at the gene ends were 6 bases for V and 4 bases for J; bases not matched to a gene: 9. Looked up from germline, CDR1 is MNHNS and CDR2 is SASEGT. This CDR3 comprises 15 residues. Here the CDR3 reads CASSLGTGEIYEQYF. The CDR3 DNA follows: TGTGCCAGCAGCCTCGGGACAGGGGAGATATACGAGCAGTACTTC.

As for this clone: Compared with germline, one end of the junction differs, possibly owing to a read error. The sample contains more than one DNA sequence encoding this CDR3. V gene TRBV7-9 combines with J gene TRBJ1-5; D call uncertain. CDR3 length equals 14 residues. Germline V gene lookup returns CDR1 SEHNR and CDR2 FQNEAQ (reference sequence). The CDR3 spells CASSFGRGNQPQHF. Written as DNA, the CDR3 is TGTGCTAGCAGCTTCGGCAGAGGGAATCAGCCCCAGCATTTT.

In this sample, this clone turned up a few times. V is TRBV9 and J is TRBJ2-7; 8 bases agree with TRBD2. V shed 0 bases and J 2 bases; nucleotides not matched to a gene: 4. Per germline, CDR1 SGDLS and CDR2 YYNGEE. This CDR3 is 15 amino acids long. The CDR3 DNA reads as TGTGCCAGCAGCGTAGGACTAGCGCAGGCCTACGAGCAGTACTTC. Translation gives CASSVGLAQAYEQYF.

V usage is TRBV7-9 and J usage is TRBJ1-4, with 8 bases lining up with TRBD1. CDR1 SEHNR and CDR2 FQNEAQ come from the germline V gene (reference sequence). V shed 5 bases, J shed 7 bases, and the junction held 6 bases outside the gene matches. The CDR3 spans 14 residues. CDR3 coding DNA: TGTGCCAGCAGCCGGACAGGGTCGGCTGAAAAACTGTTTTTT. Translated: CASSRTGSAEKLFF.

This clone was recorded once. The gene calls are TRBV4-1 and TRBJ1-4; the D is unclear. Germline V gene lookup returns CDR1 MGHRA and CDR2 YSYEKL. The CDR3 extends over 12 amino acids. V dropped 1 base and J dropped 12 bases, with 9 bases sitting between them. The CDR3 region has the DNA TGCGCCAGCAGCCAAGTTACCGGAGAACTGTTTTTT. Translation gives CASSQVTGELFF.

This clone was recorded once. This chain uses TRBV10-2 with TRBJ2-3; 15 nucleotides match TRBD2. After removal of 3 bases from V and 6 bases from J, the junction contained 1 base not matched to a gene. Germline V gene data show CDR1 as WSHSY and CDR2 as SAAADI. The CDR3 is 15 amino acids. The CDR3 DNA reads TGCGCCAGCAGTGACGGGACTAGCGGGGGGGATACGCAGTATTTT. Translated: CASSDGTSGGDTQYF.

This chain joins TRBV5-4 and TRBJ2-1, with D possibly being TRBD1 (5 bases). The germline gives CDR1 SGHNT, CDR2 YYREEE (reference sequence). The CDR3 spans 15 residues. V was shortened by 2 bases and J by 3 bases, with 12 bases between the two germline ends. The CDR3 protein is CASSLVGAFYNEQFF. CDR3 bases: TGTGCCAGCAGCTTAGTAGGGGCCTTCTACAATGAGCAGTTCTTC.

The chain uses TRBV5-6 and TRBJ2-1; TRBD2 aligns across 7 bases. Germline values: CDR1 SGHDT, CDR2 YYEEEE. The CDR3 sequence is 15 residues long. J lost 2 bases, V lost 4 bases, and 6 bases had no gene match. For the CDR3, the DNA is TGTGCCAGCAGCGTGACCGGGACTACCTACAATGAGCAGTTCTTC. Protein product: CASSVTGTTYNEQFF.

Note on this clone: One end of the junction is discordant with germline, which a read error may explain. This chain links TRBV11-2 with TRBJ2-2; 9 nucleotides agree with TRBD1. Germline lookup yields CDR1 SGHAT and CDR2 FQNNGV. CDR3 length: 15 residues. CDR3 bases: TGTGCCGGCAGCAGGACAGGGGCGAACACCGGGGAGCTGTTTTTT. Residues: CAGSRTGANTGELFF.

This rearrangement joins TRBV18 to TRBJ2-3; D is possibly TRBD1 (6 bases). Germline loops: CDR1 KGHSH, CDR2 LQKENI. V lost 1 base and J 0 bases, leaving 8 bases between the germline ends. There are 15 residues in the CDR3. The CDR3 loop reads CASSPRGQSTDTQYF. The CDR3 bases are TGTGCCAGCTCACCACGCGGACAGAGCACAGATACGCAGTATTTT.

CDR3 in DNA: TGTGCCAACTGCGGCTCCATAGCCAAAAACATTCAGTACTTC. It translates to CANCGSIAKNIQYF. The V gene is TRBV14, the J gene TRBJ2-4, with no clear D. The V end was cut by 10 bases, the J end by 0 bases, with 13 bases between. Germline V gives CDR1 SGHDN, CDR2 FVKESK. The CDR3 sequence is 14 residues long. Based on the CDR3 plus reference TRBV14 and TRBJ2-4, the full variable domain is EAGVTQFPSHSVIEKGQTVTLRCDPISGHDNLYWYRRVMGKEIKFLLHFVKESKQDESGMPNNRFLAERTGGTYSTLKVQPAELEDSGVYFCANCGSIAKNIQYFGAGTRLSVL.

A word on this clone: A read error may account for a junction end that differs from germline. The chain uses TRBV7-9 and TRBJ1-5, with a tentative D call TRBD1 (6 bases). This CDR3 is 17 amino acids long. CDR1 and CDR2 from the germline V gene are SEHNR and FQNEAQ (reference sequence). The CDR3 is CSSSLGLDRSPNQPQHF. CDR3 nucleotides: TGTTCCAGCAGCTTGGGCCTTGACAGGTCGCCTAATCAGCCCCAGCATTTT.

About this clone itself: One end of the junction varies from germline; a read error may be responsible. The chain links TRBV7-9 to TRBJ2-3, with D possibly matching TRBD1 (6 bases). Germline CDR1 SEHNR, CDR2 FQNEAQ (reference sequence). CDR3 length: 17 residues. The CDR3 coding sequence is TGTTCCAGCAGCTCCCAGGGGTCGTCCTCTTTCACAGATACGCAGTATTTT. Protein product: CSSSSQGSSSFTDTQYF. Complete variable domain (other parts from reference TRBV7-9 and TRBJ2-3): DTGVSQNPRHKITKRGQNVTFRCDPISEHNRLYWYRQTLGQGPEFLTYFQNEAQLEKSRLLSDRFSAERPKGSFSTLEIQRTEQGDSAMYLCSSSSQGSSSFTDTQYFGPGTRLTVL.

This clone was counted a few times. V and J are TRBV11-2 and TRBJ2-5; tentatively, D is TRBD2 (5 bases). Trimming left V 5 bases short and J 5 bases short, with 24 bases between. CDR1 and CDR2 from the germline V gene are SGHAT and FQNNGV. The CDR3 extends over 17 amino acids. This chain's CDR3 is CASSTRAGGGQVETQYF. CDR3 bases: TGTGCCAGCAGCACCCGGGCGGGCGGAGGCCAAGTCGAGACCCAGTACTTC.

This clone has more than one count but fewer than ten. The sample contains more than one DNA sequence encoding this CDR3. The chain combines TRBV7-8 with TRBJ1-3; D is undetermined. The CDR3 has 15 amino acids. CDR1 and CDR2 (germline): SGHVS, FQNEAQ. Trimming removed 1 base at V and 1 base at J, with 8 bases between. The CDR3: CASSLVAGSGNTIYF. Written as DNA, the CDR3 is TGTGCCAGCAGCTTAGTGGCGGGATCTGGAAACACCATATATTTT.

The chain employs TRBV5-6 and TRBJ2-1, with a tentative D call TRBD2 (6 bases). From germline, CDR1 is SGHDT and CDR2 YYEEEE. V was shortened by 5 bases and J by 0 bases, with 18 bases between the two germline ends. The CDR3 spans 17 residues. The CDR3 spells CASSPDPPGSSYNEQFF. DNA for the CDR3: TGTGCCAGCAGTCCGGACCCACCCGGGAGCTCCTACAATGAGCAGTTCTTC. Supplemented by reference TRBV5-6 and TRBJ2-1, the full variable domain reads DAGVTQSPTHLIKTRGQQVTLRCSPKSGHDTVSWYQQALGQGPQFIFQYYEEEERQRGNFPDRFSGHQFPNYSSELNVNALLLGDSALYLCASSPDPPGSSYNEQFFGPGTRLTVL.

The chain recombines TRBV18 with TRBJ2-2; D is undetermined. Trimming removed 6 bases at V and 5 bases at J, with 7 bases between. CDR1 and CDR2 (germline): KGHSH, LQKENI. This CDR3 region has 12 residues. The CDR3 DNA is TGTGCCAGCTCCCGAACTACCGGGGAGCTGTTTTTT. Amino acid sequence: CASSRTTGELFF.

The gene calls are TRBV5-1 and TRBJ1-1; unclear D gene. The CDR3 is made up of 14 amino acids. Looked up from germline, CDR1 is SGHRS and CDR2 is YFSETQ. V was shortened by 0 bases and J by 5 bases, with 11 bases between the two germline ends. DNA of the CDR3: TGCGCCAGCAGCTTGGGACACCGTGGGACTGAAGCTTTCTTT. As protein: CASSLGHRGTEAFF. The complete variable domain, with remaining parts taken from reference TRBV5-1 and TRBJ1-1, reads KAGVTQTPRYLIKTRGQQVTLSCSPISGHRSVSWYQQTPGQGLQFLFEYFSETQRNKGNFPGRFSGRQFSNSRSEMNVSTLELGDSALYLCASSLGHRGTEAFFGQGTRLTVV.

A word on this clone: The germline gene is not matched at one end of the junction; a read error may be the cause. The rearrangement uses TRBV2 and TRBJ1-2, with TRBD1 as a possible D gene (5 bases). The CDR3 contains 12 residues. CDR1 is SNHLY, CDR2 FYNNEI, per germline. Written as DNA, the CDR3 is TGTGCCAGCAGTGAAGGGATGGGCAGGGTCCCCTTC. It encodes CASSEGMGRVPF.

J is TRBJ2-2 and V is TRBV5-4; TRBD2 might be the D (7 bases). This CDR3 contains 15 residues. From germline, CDR1 is SGHNT and CDR2 YYREEE (reference sequence). V gave up 0 bases and J gave up 4 bases, with 10 bases separating them. In DNA, the CDR3 is TGTGCCAGCAGCTTGGACGGGGGGCGCACCGGGGAGCTGTTTTTT. It is translated as CASSLDGGRTGELFF.

A remark on this clone: Other DNA sequences in this specimen translate into the identical CDR3. The genes are TRBV5-1 and TRBJ2-5; 8 bases agree with TRBD1. V was clipped by 2 bases and J by 3 bases; unmatched bases: 0. CDR3 length: 13 residues. The germline V gene has CDR1 SGHRS and CDR2 YFSETQ. The DNA for the CDR3 is TGCGCCAGCAGCTTACAGGGGGAAGAGACCCAGTACTTC. Its translation: CASSLQGEETQYF.

This clone was seen a handful of times. V usage is TRBV15 and J usage is TRBJ2-3; D is undetermined. CDR3 length: 15 residues. Trimming took 4 bases from V and 1 from J, leaving 12 bases between them. Germline lookup yields CDR1 LNHNV and CDR2 YYDKDF (reference sequence). CDR3 sequence reads: CATSIHRGGTDTQYF. CDR3 in DNA: TGTGCCACCAGCATACATAGAGGAGGCACAGATACGCAGTATTTT.

The rearrangement links TRBV2 to TRBJ2-2; TRBD1 agrees at 9 bases. Losses at the gene ends were 6 bases for V and 4 bases for J; bases not matched to a gene: 6. The CDR3 spans 15 residues. Germline V gene lookup returns CDR1 SNHLY and CDR2 FYNNEI. CDR3 in DNA: TGTGCCAGCAGGCGGGACAGGGAGGGCACCGGGGAGCTGTTTTTT. This sequence encodes CASRRDREGTGELFF.

This clone has just one count. The rearrangement links TRBV6-5 to TRBJ1-1, with D perhaps matching TRBD1 (5 bases). This CDR3 region has 16 residues. Germline CDR1 MNHEY, CDR2 SVGAGI. V was pared by 0 bases and J by 4 bases, with 15 bases between. The CDR3 here is CASSYSNWGVGTEAFF. CDR3 nucleotide sequence: TGTGCCAGCAGTTACTCGAATTGGGGGGTGGGCACTGAAGCTTTCTTT.